The present T cell receptor (beta chain) was sequenced within a study of cytomegalovirus exposure and HLA in healthy donors. Germline loops: CDR1 MNHNS, CDR2 SASEGT. The CDR3 is 14 residues long. With 6 bases clipped from V and 13 bases from J, the junction kept 15 bases outside the gene matches. To note about this clone: Its specificity is unknown.

Whole-study results and caveats: Researchers counted roughly 150 TCR beta chains as cytomegalovirus-associated. For most TCR sequences rarity was the rule, although some public TCRs occurred in many donors. The productive fraction for most TCR beta V segments was about 87% or about 30% in an earlier analysis.

With 60 Vbeta and 13 Jbeta primers, the PCR was carried out. Profiled with immunoSEQ multiplex PCR; TCRdb holds only in-frame clones, not every one. The sample records 95,000 to 100,000 clones, less than 80% being singletons. The chain employs TRBV6-1 and TRBJ1-2; TRBD1 agrees at 9 bases. The receptor was derived from a man aged 40-50 years in good health and CMV-seronegative. Sequencing used PBMCs. CDR3 region: CASRKPGQGLDSTF. The CDR3, as DNA: TGTGCCAGCAGGAAACCGGGACAGGGATTAGATTCCACCTTC.